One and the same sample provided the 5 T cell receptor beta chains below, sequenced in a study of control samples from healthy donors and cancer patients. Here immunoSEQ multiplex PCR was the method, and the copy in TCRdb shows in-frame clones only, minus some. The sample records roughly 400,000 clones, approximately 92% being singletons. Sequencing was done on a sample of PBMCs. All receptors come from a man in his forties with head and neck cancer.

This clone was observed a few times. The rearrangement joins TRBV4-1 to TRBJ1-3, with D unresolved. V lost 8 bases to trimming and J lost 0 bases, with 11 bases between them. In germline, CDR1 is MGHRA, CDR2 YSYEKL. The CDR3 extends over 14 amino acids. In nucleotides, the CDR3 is TGCGCCAGCGGATCGGTGGACTCTGGAAACACCATATATTTT. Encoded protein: CASGSVDSGNTIYF.

CDR3 DNA: TGTGCCAGCAGCTTGGCCCCCCAGGGAGGAAACACCATATATTTT. Protein product: CASSLAPQGGNTIYF. The chain recombines TRBV5-4 with TRBJ1-3, with D maybe TRBD1 (5 bases). The germline V gene encodes CDR1 SGHNT and CDR2 YYREEE (reference sequence). There are 15 residues in the CDR3. The V end was cut by 0 bases, the J end by 4 bases, with 11 bases between. Filled out from reference TRBV5-4 and TRBJ1-3, the complete variable domain reads ETGVTQSPTHLIKTRGQQVTLRCSSQSGHNTVSWYQQALGQGPQFIFQYYREEENGRGNFPPRFSGLQFPNYSSELNVNALELDDSALYLCASSLAPQGGNTIYFGEGSWLTVV.

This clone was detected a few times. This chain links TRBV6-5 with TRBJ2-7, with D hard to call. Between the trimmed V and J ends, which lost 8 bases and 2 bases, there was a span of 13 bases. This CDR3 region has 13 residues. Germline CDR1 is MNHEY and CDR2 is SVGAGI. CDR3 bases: TGTGCCAGCTTTGATTCATCCACCTACGAGCAGTACTTC. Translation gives CASFDSSTYEQYF.

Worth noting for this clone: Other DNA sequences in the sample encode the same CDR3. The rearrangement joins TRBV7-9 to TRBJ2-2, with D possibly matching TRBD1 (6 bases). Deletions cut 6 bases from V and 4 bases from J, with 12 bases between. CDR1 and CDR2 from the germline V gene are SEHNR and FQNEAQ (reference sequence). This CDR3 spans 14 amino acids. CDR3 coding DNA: TGTGCCAGCAGTCTGGGGGCTGGCACCGGGGAGCTGTTTTTT. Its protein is CASSLGAGTGELFF. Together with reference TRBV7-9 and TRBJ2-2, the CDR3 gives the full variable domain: DTGVSQNPRHKITKRGQNVTFRCDPISEHNRLYWYRQTLGQGPEFLTYFQNEAQLEKSRLLSDRFSAERPKGSFSTLEIQRTEQGDSAMYLCASSLGAGTGELFFGEGSRLTVL.

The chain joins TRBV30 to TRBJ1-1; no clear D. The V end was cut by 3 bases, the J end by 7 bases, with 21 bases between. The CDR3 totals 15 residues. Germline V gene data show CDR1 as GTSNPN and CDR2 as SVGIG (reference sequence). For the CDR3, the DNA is TGTGCCTGGAGCGTGGGATACAGTACTGCGGGTGAAGCTTTCTTT. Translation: CAWSVGYSTAGEAFF.